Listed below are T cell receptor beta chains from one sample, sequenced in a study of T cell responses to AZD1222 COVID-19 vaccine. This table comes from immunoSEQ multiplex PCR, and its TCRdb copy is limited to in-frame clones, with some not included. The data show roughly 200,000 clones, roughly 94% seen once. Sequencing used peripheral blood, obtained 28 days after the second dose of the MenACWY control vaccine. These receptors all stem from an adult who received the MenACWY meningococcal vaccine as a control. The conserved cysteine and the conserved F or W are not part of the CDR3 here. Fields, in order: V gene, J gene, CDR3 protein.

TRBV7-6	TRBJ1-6	ASSSGAGTGSSSPLH
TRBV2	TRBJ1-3	ASSDRGNTIY
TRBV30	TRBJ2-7	AWGDRAGPYEQY
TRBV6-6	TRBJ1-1	ASSWENTEAF
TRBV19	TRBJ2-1	ASSTGYHEQF
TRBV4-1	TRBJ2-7	ASSQDVSSYEQY
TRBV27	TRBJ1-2	ASSNPTENYGYT
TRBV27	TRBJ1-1	ASSRRGAEAF
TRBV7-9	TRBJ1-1	ASSYIRDTITRMNTEAF
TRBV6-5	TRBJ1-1	ASSYGGVSNTEAF
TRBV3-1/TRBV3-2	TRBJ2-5	ASSQGGETQY
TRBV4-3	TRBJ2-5	ASSQGGQPRRETQY
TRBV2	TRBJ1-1	ASSARQGTNTEAF
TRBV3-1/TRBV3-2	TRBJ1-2	ASSQGGIYGYT
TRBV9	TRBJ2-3	ASSATGGLDTQY
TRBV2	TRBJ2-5	ASRTGTGEETQY
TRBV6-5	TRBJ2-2	ASSYGLAVNTGELF
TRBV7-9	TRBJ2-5	ASSLRPGAQETQY
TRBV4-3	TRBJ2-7	ASSQGSGDLYEQY
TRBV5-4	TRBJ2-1	ASSLTSAGYNEQF
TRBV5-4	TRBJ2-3	ASKSGSTDTQY
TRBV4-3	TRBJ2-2	ASSFSGNAGELF
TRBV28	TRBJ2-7	ASSLGGDASYEQY
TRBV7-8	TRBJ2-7	ASSLSPPGGSSYEQY
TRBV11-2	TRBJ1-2	ASSLGPQGANYGYT
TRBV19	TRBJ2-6	ASSTDSSGANVLT
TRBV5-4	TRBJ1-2	ASSQDRGPVYGYT
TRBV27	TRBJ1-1	ASSAAEGTEAF
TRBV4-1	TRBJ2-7	ASSLGTGGYYEQY
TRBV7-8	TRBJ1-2	ASRPTGHPFGYGYT
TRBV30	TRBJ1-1	AWSLSTEMNTEAF
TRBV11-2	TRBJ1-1	ASSPLKTEAF
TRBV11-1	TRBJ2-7	ASSSRDSNYGEQY
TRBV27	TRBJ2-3	ASSPVPGGRTDTQY
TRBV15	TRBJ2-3	ATSRDSAADTQY
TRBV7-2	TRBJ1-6	ASSSPGGNNSPLH
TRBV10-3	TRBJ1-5	AISESGIQH
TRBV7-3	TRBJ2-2	ASSAQGANTGELF
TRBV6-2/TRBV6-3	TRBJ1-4	ASSSATGWGNEKLF
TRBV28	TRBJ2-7	ASSPRGSYEQY